The 28 T cell receptor beta chains below were found in one sample sequenced in a study of T cell repertoires in cytomegalovirus infection (dated by TCRdb to about 2019). Reads for this sample came from an Illumina HiSeq 1500. TCRdb applied fastp at Q25 and MiXCR to the public reads, then kept only in-frame beta chains. When rows share a CDR3 protein, they turn into one entry using the most common DNA and genes. In all, the sample holds 170,000 or so distinct CDR3 sequences, and roughly a sixth of those were seen once. The ten most abundant clones make up about 23% of the sample. Sequenced input: CD8+ T cells from PBMCs. These receptors all come from a human donor in good health (CMV status not recorded). Some clones in this sample may be carry-over from other donors' samples.

This clonotype has a count of ten or more. The V and J genes are TRBV7-9 and TRBJ1-2; D may be TRBD1 (5 bases). CDR3 size: 13 residues. CDR1 and CDR2 from the germline V gene are SEHNR and FQNEAQ (reference sequence). Trimming shortened V by 4 bases and J by 3 bases, and 9 bases separated the two germline ends. The CDR3 spells CASSSTEDYGYTF. CDR3 in DNA: TGTGCCAGCAGCTCGACAGAGGACTATGGCTACACCTTC.

The genes are TRBV7-4 and TRBJ1-4, with TRBD1 as a possible D gene (5 bases). The CDR3 is 17 amino acids. CDR1 is SGHVT, CDR2 SQSDAQ, per germline. The V end lost 5 bases, the J end lost 1 base, and 17 bases lay between the germline ends. CDR3 DNA: TGTGCCAGCAGCCCCCCCGGGCCGGGGGTAACTAATGAAAAACTGTTTTTT. This translates into CASSPPGPGVTNEKLFF. Drawing the rest from reference TRBV7-4 and TRBJ1-4, the complete variable domain is GAGVSQSPRYKVAKRGRDVALRCDSISGHVTLYWYRQTLGQGSEVLTYSQSDAQRDKSGRPSGRFSAERPERSVSTLKIQRTEQGDSAVYLCASSPPGPGVTNEKLFFGSGTQLSVL.

The genes are TRBV20-1 and TRBJ1-2; D perhaps matches TRBD1 (5 bases). V lost 0 bases and J lost 0, with 11 bases in between. Germline CDR1 and CDR2: DFQATT and SNEGSKA (reference sequence). This CDR3 comprises 15 residues. In DNA form, the CDR3 reads TGCAGTGCTAGAGACCACAGGACCTCTAACTATGGCTACACCTTC. This sequence encodes CSARDHRTSNYGYTF.

J is TRBJ2-5 and V is TRBV7-6, with D possibly being TRBD2 (5 bases). This CDR3 spans 17 amino acids. CDR1 SGHVS and CDR2 FNYEAQ come from the germline V gene. V dropped 4 bases and J dropped 1 base, with 19 bases sitting between them. CDR3 nucleotides: TGTGCCAGCAGCTCCACCGGGATGCCGCGGATCCAAGAGACCCAGTACTTC. It codes for CASSSTGMPRIQETQYF.

V is TRBV6-8 and J is TRBJ2-1; D is unclear. The CDR3 runs to 13 residues. Trimming removed 6 bases at V and 0 bases at J, with 6 bases between. CDR1 MNHGY and CDR2 SAAAGT come from the germline V gene. The CDR3 sequence: CASRQSSYNEQFF. The CDR3 region has the DNA TGTGCCAGCAGACAGAGCTCCTACAATGAGCAGTTCTTC.

This clonotype was found a few times. This chain links TRBV23-1 with TRBJ1-5, with 9 positions matching TRBD1. TRBV23-1 is classed as an ORF, of uncertain function. V lost 6 bases and J lost 1; bases outside the gene matches: 16. The CDR3 sequence is 19 residues long. CDR3 loop: CASSKTNLNGTGSNQPQHF. DNA of the CDR3: TGCGCCAGCAGCAAAACAAACCTCAACGGGACAGGGAGCAATCAGCCCCAGCATTTT.

The V call is TRBV2, the J call TRBJ1-1, with D maybe TRBD1 (5 bases). The ends were cut back, 2 bases at V and 1 base at J, with 8 bases in the middle. Germline V gene lookup returns CDR1 SNHLY and CDR2 FYNNEI. This CDR3 is 14 amino acids long. The CDR3 spells CASSEYGGNTEAFF. The DNA for the CDR3 is TGTGCCAGCAGTGAATACGGGGGGAACACTGAAGCTTTCTTT.

This clonotype was counted only a few times. This chain links TRBV14 with TRBJ2-2; D gene uncertain. V gave up 1 base and J gave up 3 bases, with 12 bases separating them. Looked up from germline, CDR1 is SGHDN and CDR2 is FVKESK. The length of the CDR3 is 16 residues. Here the CDR3 reads CASSQGVGSYTGELFF. CDR3 nucleotides: TGTGCCAGCAGCCAAGGCGTCGGCAGCTACACCGGGGAGCTGTTTTTT.

This clonotype has a handful of counts. V usage is TRBV6-2 or TRBV6-3 and J usage is TRBJ2-7; 7 bases are a match to TRBD1. The V gene's germline CDR1 is MNHEY and CDR2 SVGEGT. V trimming: 6 bases; J trimming: 1 base; junction bases outside the gene matches: 9. CDR3 length: 15 residues. The CDR3 spells CASSEKRDSSYEQYF. The CDR3 nucleotides are TGTGCCAGCAGCGAGAAAAGGGACAGTTCCTACGAGCAGTACTTC.

This clonotype was picked up a small number of times. The rearrangement links TRBV6-2 or TRBV6-3 to TRBJ2-5; D perhaps matches TRBD2 (5 bases). The germline V gene encodes CDR1 MNHEY and CDR2 SVGEGT. The CDR3 has 15 residues. V lost 8 bases to trimming and J lost 5 bases, with 21 bases between them. DNA for the CDR3: TGTGCCAGCTCCCGGGAACACCTCTTGACGGAGACCCAGTACTTC. This encodes CASSREHLLTETQYF.

CDR3 DNA: TGCAGTGCTAGAGTACCGGAGACTTACAATGAGCAGTTCTTC. Translation gives CSARVPETYNEQFF. The chain recombines TRBV20-1 with TRBJ2-1; no reliable D call. CDR3 length: 14 residues. Germline CDR1 is DFQATT and CDR2 is SNEGSKA (reference sequence). The V end was cut by 1 base, the J end by 4 bases, with 11 bases between.

This clonotype was found many times. J is TRBJ2-7 and V is TRBV12-3 or TRBV12-4, with no clear D. CDR3 length: 13 amino acids. Trimming removed 2 bases from V and 2 bases from J, with 7 bases in between. The CDR3 is CASSLRLTYEQYF. The DNA for the CDR3 is TGTGCCAGCAGTTTAAGACTTACCTACGAGCAGTACTTC.

In the case of this clonotype: Germline and junction disagree at one end, which may indicate a read error. J is TRBJ1-2 and V is TRBV7-6, with unresolved D. The CDR3 spans 11 residues. Germline V gives CDR1 SGHVS, CDR2 FNYEAQ. In DNA, the CDR3 is TGTGCCAGCAGCTTGAGTGGGTCGTACACATTC. This translates into CASSLSGSYTF.

This clonotype was recorded many times. The chain links TRBV7-4 to TRBJ1-6; TRBD1 is a possible D gene (5 bases). The CDR3 has 14 residues. CDR1 and CDR2 from the germline V gene are SGHVT and SQSDAQ. Trimming pared 5 bases from V and 4 bases from J, leaving 9 bases between. In DNA form, the CDR3 reads TGTGCCAGCAGCGGGGGATTGTATAATTCACCCCTCCACTTT. Translation gives CASSGGLYNSPLHF.

The gene calls are TRBV13 and TRBJ2-1; 9 bases fit TRBD2. This CDR3 comprises 15 residues. Germline lookup yields CDR1 PRHDT and CDR2 FYEKMQ (reference sequence). Trimming cost V 5 bases and J 5 bases; bases outside gene matches: 7. In DNA, the CDR3 is TGTGCCAGCAGCGGCGGGGGGGCCGGGAACAATGAGCAGTTCTTC. This codes for CASSGGGAGNNEQFF. Full variable domain (missing parts from reference TRBV13 and TRBJ2-1): AAGVIQSPRHLIKEKRETATLKCYPIPRHDTVYWYQQGPGQDPQFLISFYEKMQSDKGSIPDRFSAQQFSDYHSELNMSSLELGDSALYFCASSGGGAGNNEQFFGPGTRLTVL.

This chain uses TRBV20-1 with TRBJ1-2; 8 positions match TRBD1. Trimming took 0 bases from V and 2 from J; bases not matched to a gene: 8. CDR3 length: 16 residues. Germline V gene sequence: CDR1 DFQATT, CDR2 SNEGSKA (reference sequence). In nucleotides, the CDR3 is TGCAGTGCTAGAGATTTCCAGGGACAGGAAAACTATGGCTACACCTTC. Translating it yields CSARDFQGQENYGYTF.

This clonotype was observed at least ten times. V and J are TRBV7-2 and TRBJ2-3; TRBD2 is a possible D gene (5 bases). V was shortened by 4 bases and J by 1 base, with 18 bases between the two germline ends. The CDR3 has 17 amino acids. Germline V CDR1 and CDR2: SGHTA, FQGNSA. For the CDR3, the DNA is TGTGCCAGCAGCTCCTTCGTTCAAGCGGAGCGCACAGATACGCAGTATTTT. This codes for CASSSFVQAERTDTQYF.

CDR3 DNA sequence: TGCGCCAGCAGCCAAGAGCCCAGCGGACGATGGGCTTTCTTT. This encodes CASSQEPSGRWAFF. V gene TRBV4-3 combines with J gene TRBJ1-1; D is uncertain. The length of the CDR3 is 14 residues. Trimming left V 0 bases short and J 11 bases short, with 16 bases between. Germline CDR1 LGHNA, CDR2 YSLEER.

This clonotype was observed a few times. The chain links TRBV28 to TRBJ2-7; TRBD1 aligns across 8 bases. V lost 6 bases, J lost 7 bases, and 8 bases stayed unmatched. This CDR3 has 13 amino acids. CDR1 MDHEN and CDR2 SYDVKM come from the germline V gene. DNA of the CDR3: TGTGCCAGCAGGGGTCAGGGGGCTGGAGAGCAGTACTTC. Protein sequence: CASRGQGAGEQYF.

This clonotype was seen a handful of times. The rearrangement joins TRBV19 to TRBJ1-1; D is undetermined. Per germline, CDR1 LNHDA and CDR2 SQIVND (reference sequence). The CDR3 spans 16 residues. Deletions cut 7 bases from V and 1 base from J, with 19 bases between. CDR3 residues: CASNNMGLHSNTEAFF. CDR3 DNA: TGTGCCAGTAATAATATGGGCCTACATTCGAACACTGAAGCTTTCTTT.

The chain combines TRBV2 with TRBJ1-2; D is perhaps TRBD1 (5 bases). Trimming took off 3 bases at V and 4 bases at J, with 12 bases between the two ends. The germline V gene encodes CDR1 SNHLY and CDR2 FYNNEI. This CDR3 region has 14 residues. The CDR3 DNA reads TGTGCCAGCAGTGAGAAAGGGGATACCTATGGCTACACCTTC. Its protein product is CASSEKGDTYGYTF.

The chain recombines TRBV6-5 with TRBJ1-1; no firm D call. Trimming cost V 0 bases and J 1 base, with 9 bases left between them. This CDR3 is built from 15 residues. Germline V gene sequence: CDR1 MNHEY, CDR2 SVGAGI. DNA for the CDR3: TGTGCCAGCAGTTACTCGTTCTCGGGGAACACTGAAGCTTTCTTT. Translating gives CASSYSFSGNTEAFF.

This clonotype was seen a handful of times. This sequence joins TRBV20-1 and TRBJ1-1, with D possibly being TRBD1 (6 bases). Germline-derived CDR1 and CDR2 are DFQATT and SNEGSKA (reference sequence). CDR3 size: 14 residues. V lost 0 bases to trimming and J lost 2 bases, with 10 bases between them. The CDR3 DNA follows: TGCAGTGCTAGAGAGGGGGGGCTCAACACTGAAGCTTTCTTT. It specifies CSAREGGLNTEAFF.

This chain joins TRBV11-2 and TRBJ1-1; possible D gene TRBD1, 5 bases. Germline CDR1 is SGHAT and CDR2 is FQNNGV. V lost 5 bases to trimming and J lost 2 bases, with 12 bases between them. The CDR3 is made up of 14 amino acids. The CDR3 DNA follows: TGTGCCAGCAGCCCCAGGGACTCAAACACTGAAGCTTTCTTT. Residues: CASSPRDSNTEAFF.

This clonotype has only a few counts. The V call is TRBV4-3, the J call TRBJ2-5, with D tentatively TRBD2 (5 bases). The CDR3 spans 16 residues. V shed 0 bases and J shed 5 bases, with 16 bases lying between them. Germline values: CDR1 LGHNA, CDR2 YSLEER. CDR3 sequence reads: CASSQDRAGGGETQYF. The DNA of the CDR3 is TGCGCCAGCAGCCAAGATCGGGCAGGCGGAGGCGAGACCCAGTACTTC.

A few counts support this clonotype. The chain carries TRBV6-6 and TRBJ2-7; the match to TRBD1 covers 11 bases. The germline V gene has CDR1 MNHNY and CDR2 SVGAGI (reference sequence). CDR3 length: 14 amino acids. V lost 6 bases, J lost 5 bases, and 6 bases stayed unmatched. CDR3 coding DNA: TGTGCCAGCAGCTCCCGGGGACAGGGGGACGAGCAGTACTTC. Amino acids: CASSSRGQGDEQYF.

This clonotype was counted ten times or more. The V and J genes are TRBV7-2 and TRBJ2-1, with D perhaps matching TRBD1 or TRBD2 (5 bases each). CDR3 length: 17 residues. The V end lost 3 bases, the J end lost 5 bases, and 20 bases lay between the germline ends. The V gene's germline CDR1 is SGHTA and CDR2 FQGNSA. The CDR3 DNA reads TGTGCCAGCAGCTTGGGGACCCGGCCCCGTAGAGACAATGAGCAGTTCTTC. It encodes CASSLGTRPRRDNEQFF.

A few counts support this clonotype. CDR3 DNA: TGTGCCATCAGCCCGGACAGTCATCAGCCCCAGCATTTT. It codes for CAISPDSHQPQHF. The chain has TRBV10-3 and TRBJ1-5, with a tentative D call TRBD1 (6 bases). This CDR3 has 13 residues. V was trimmed by 6 bases and J by 5 bases, leaving 11 bases between them. Germline V gene sequence: CDR1 ENHRY, CDR2 SYGVKD.